These 31 T cell receptor beta chains share one sample of origin, sequenced in a study of human T cells and chemical hapten exposure. Indicated time point: pre-sensitization, week 0. Treatment reported: therapeutic diphenylcyclopropenone sensitization with weekly scalp DPC. In TCRdb, the RACE reads were re-called with MiXCR into one record per CDR3 protein. The table records about 350,000 distinct CDR3 sequences, about 5% of them present only once. Sequencing used whole blood, obtained in connection with sensitization to the hapten diphenylcyclopropenone (DPC). The receptors derive from a woman aged 18-29 years with alopecia areata. Some clones in this sample may be carry-over from other donors' samples.

This clonotype has ten or more counts. This chain joins TRBV9 and TRBJ1-1, with no clear D. Trimming cost V 0 bases and J 3 bases, with 9 bases left between them. This CDR3 is built from 14 residues. Germline V lookup: CDR1 SGDLS, CDR2 YYNGEE. The CDR3 DNA reads as TGTGCCAGCAGCGTAGTGGTCACGCACACTGAAGCTTTCTTT. Its translation is CASSVVVTHTEAFF.

This chain connects TRBV7-9 to TRBJ1-3; no reliable D call. Germline CDR1 reads SEHNR; CDR2 reads FQNEAQ (reference sequence). The CDR3 totals 16 residues. V was pared by 2 bases and J by 0 bases, with 11 bases between. CDR3 nucleotides: TGTGCCAGCAGCTTAAGGGCGGCGAGCTCTGGAAACACCATATATTTT. It yields the protein CASSLRAASSGNTIYF.

This clonotype was picked up many times. This chain connects TRBV12-3 or TRBV12-4 to TRBJ2-5; weak D call: TRBD1 (6 bases). V was trimmed by 6 bases and J by 5 bases, leaving 13 bases between them. The CDR3 runs to 13 residues. For the CDR3, the DNA is TGTGCCAGCAGACAACAGGGTGGCGAGACCCAGTACTTC. Translation: CASRQQGGETQYF.

This clonotype was counted a few times. J is TRBJ1-2 and V is TRBV6-2 or TRBV6-3; no firm D call. CDR1 MNHEY and CDR2 SVGEGT come from the germline V gene. Trimming pared 7 bases from V and 5 bases from J, leaving 17 bases between. CDR3 length: 14 amino acids. The DNA for the CDR3 is TGTGCCAGCAAGGCTTGGACGGCGATTTATGGCTACACCTTC. This gives the protein CASKAWTAIYGYTF.

This clonotype is medium-sized by share. The chain recombines TRBV5-6 with TRBJ2-1; D is undetermined. Per the germline V gene, CDR1 is SGHDT and CDR2 is YYEEEE. CDR3 length equals 14 residues. V lost 2 bases to trimming and J lost 0 bases, with 6 bases between them. Here the CDR3 DNA reads TGTGCCAGCAGCTTCAGTGGCTCCTACAATGAGCAGTTCTTC. This sequence encodes CASSFSGSYNEQFF.

The V and J genes are TRBV3-1 and TRBJ2-3, with D perhaps given as TRBD1 or TRBD2 (5 bases each). Trimming cost V 3 bases and J 2 bases, with 12 bases left between them. Per germline, CDR1 LGHDT and CDR2 YNNKEL (reference sequence). CDR3 size: 15 residues. CDR3 sequence reads: CASSHLGPYTDTQYF. The CDR3 nucleotides are TGTGCCAGCAGCCACCTGGGACCATACACAGATACGCAGTATTTT.

The chain employs TRBV11-3 and TRBJ2-2; 12 positions agree with TRBD2. CDR3 size: 17 residues. Trimming took 5 bases from V and 5 from J; bases not matched to a gene: 9. Germline CDR1 is SGHNT and CDR2 is YENEEA. CDR3: CASSPYRGTSGTGELFF. The CDR3 DNA reads as TGTGCCAGCAGCCCGTATCGGGGGACTAGCGGGACCGGGGAGCTGTTTTTT.

This clonotype appeared a few times. The CDR3 DNA follows: TGCGCCAGTTCCTTATCCCCGGGGGGGCCTGACGAGCAGTACTTC. Protein: CASSLSPGGPDEQYF. The chain links TRBV5-1 to TRBJ2-7; 8 bases agree with TRBD2. Germline values: CDR1 SGHRS, CDR2 YFSETQ. There are 15 residues in the CDR3. The V gene end was trimmed by 8 bases and the J gene end by 5 bases; junction bases not matched to a gene: 15.

The sample holds many counts of this clonotype. The chain employs TRBV5-1 and TRBJ2-1; TRBD2 aligns across 12 bases. CDR3 length: 16 amino acids. Germline trimming cut 1 base from V and 7 bases from J; bases unmatched to any gene: 6. The V gene's germline CDR1 is SGHRS and CDR2 YFSETQ. CDR3 sequence (DNA): TGCGCCAGCAGCTTGCTAGCGGGGGGGCCGGATAATGAGCAGTTCTTC. It encodes CASSLLAGGPDNEQFF.

This chain uses TRBV6-5 with TRBJ1-2; no clear D. Trimming took off 5 bases at V and 5 bases at J, with 9 bases between the two ends. The germline CDR1 and CDR2 sequences are MNHEY and SVGAGI. The length of the CDR3 is 12 residues. For the CDR3, the DNA is TGTGCCAGCAGTAACCCCTATTATGGCTACACCTTC. Its translation is CASSNPYYGYTF.

This clonotype was observed at least ten times. This chain uses TRBV4-3 with TRBJ2-1, with D possibly being TRBD1 or TRBD2 (6 bases each). The CDR3 is 15 amino acids. CDR1 is LGHNA, CDR2 YSLEER, per germline. V lost 0 bases to trimming and J lost 10 bases, with 16 bases between them. As DNA, the CDR3 is TGCGCCAGCAGCCAAGAGCCGACAGGAGGGGCCGAGCAGTTCTTC. It encodes CASSQEPTGGAEQFF.

Many counts were recorded for this clonotype. The V call is TRBV6-1, the J call TRBJ2-5; 8 bases fit TRBD1. CDR1 MNHNS and CDR2 SASEGT come from the germline V gene. V trimming: 5 bases; J trimming: 1 base; junction bases outside the gene matches: 0. The CDR3 covers 13 residues. The CDR3 DNA sequence: TGTGCCAGCAGTACAGGGGGCCAAGAGACCCAGTACTTC. Its translation: CASSTGGQETQYF.

There are many counts of this clonotype. This chain uses TRBV10-3 with TRBJ2-7; 9 bases are shared with TRBD2. V lost 6 bases and J lost 2; bases outside the gene matches: 5. The CDR3 has 14 residues. Germline CDR1 reads ENHRY; CDR2 reads SYGVKD. CDR3 nucleotides: TGTGCCATCAGCTTAGCGGGGGACGCCTACGAGCAGTACTTC. It specifies CAISLAGDAYEQYF.

This clonotype was observed at least ten times. The chain has TRBV4-2 and TRBJ1-4, with 9 nucleotides matching TRBD1. The J segment lost 7 bases and the V segment lost 4 bases, leaving 4 bases of the junction unmatched. The CDR3 extends over 14 amino acids. The germline CDR1 and CDR2 sequences are LGHNA and YNFKEQ. The CDR3 loop is CASSPGQGGEKLFF. CDR3 bases: TGTGCCAGCAGCCCGGGACAGGGTGGTGAAAAACTGTTTTTT.

This sequence joins TRBV27 and TRBJ2-3; maybe TRBD2 (7 bases). This CDR3 region has 18 residues. CDR1 is MNHEY, CDR2 SMNVEV, per germline (reference sequence). V lost 6 bases, J lost 0 bases, and 22 bases lay in between. The CDR3 DNA is TGTGCCAGCAGCGACATGGCGGGGGCGCTCCCTAGCACAGATACGCAGTATTTT. Translation gives CASSDMAGALPSTDTQYF.

This clonotype was seen repeatedly, ten times or more. The chain combines TRBV18 with TRBJ2-3; D is unresolved. V lost 3 bases, J lost 2 bases, and 9 bases lay in between. The germline V gene has CDR1 KGHSH and CDR2 LQKENI. The CDR3 totals 14 residues. This CDR3 reads CASSPYADTDTQYF. The CDR3 coding sequence is TGTGCCAGCTCACCTTACGCAGACACAGATACGCAGTATTTT.

This clonotype was detected only a few times. The chain recombines TRBV11-2 with TRBJ2-2, with D perhaps matching TRBD1 or TRBD2 (5 bases each). Germline lookup yields CDR1 SGHAT and CDR2 FQNNGV. The CDR3 has 19 amino acids. V was trimmed by 6 bases and J by 1 base, leaving 24 bases between them. The CDR3 DNA is TGTGCCAGCAGACCCTCTCGGGGACGAGGCATCGAGAACACCGGGGAGCTGTTTTTT. Protein: CASRPSRGRGIENTGELFF.

With respect to this clonotype: At one end, the junction sequence differs from germline, possibly due to a read error. V usage is TRBV7-7 and J usage is TRBJ2-1; 13 nucleotides match TRBD2. Germline values: CDR1 SSHAT, CDR2 FNYEAQ (reference sequence). The length of the CDR3 is 15 residues. The CDR3 region has the DNA TGTGCTAGCAGCGCCGGGACTAGCGGGGTGAATGAGCAGTTCTTC. Its translation: CASSAGTSGVNEQFF.

This clonotype has only a few counts. The chain uses TRBV7-9 and TRBJ2-7; 7 nucleotides match TRBD1. Germline V CDR1 and CDR2: SEHNR, FQNEAQ (reference sequence). V shed 5 bases, J shed 2 bases, and the junction held 3 bases outside the gene matches. This CDR3 comprises 13 residues. DNA for the CDR3: TGTGCCAGCAGCAACAGGGGTACCTACGAGCAGTACTTC. Its translation is CASSNRGTYEQYF.

This clonotype was seen a handful of times. The V call is TRBV24-1, the J call TRBJ2-7; TRBD2 matches at 7 bases. Trimming took 1 base from V and 5 from J; bases not matched to a gene: 7. This CDR3 region has 15 residues. Germline assignment: CDR1 KGHDR and CDR2 SFDVKD. The CDR3: CATSDLTPRGDEQYF. CDR3 sequence (DNA): TGTGCCACCAGTGATTTAACCCCCCGGGGGGACGAGCAGTACTTC.

The chain employs TRBV11-2 and TRBJ2-1; D not certain. Trimming took off 0 bases at V and 8 bases at J, with 17 bases between the two ends. The V gene's germline CDR1 is SGHAT and CDR2 FQNNGV. The CDR3 loop spans 16 amino acids. CDR3 residues: CASSLDSGASFDEQFF. As DNA, the CDR3 is TGTGCCAGCAGCTTAGATTCTGGCGCTTCCTTCGATGAGCAGTTCTTC.

This clonotype was detected only a few times. The chain couples TRBV5-1 to TRBJ2-1; 7 bases are a match to TRBD1. The CDR3 sequence is 14 residues long. The V segment lost 3 bases and the J segment 7 bases; nucleotides outside the gene matches: 7. Germline V gene data show CDR1 as SGHRS and CDR2 as YFSETQ. CDR3 in DNA: TGCGCCAGCAGCTACGACAGGGTGTTTAATGAGCAGTTCTTC. Protein sequence: CASSYDRVFNEQFF.

This clonotype was seen ten or more times. The chain joins TRBV4-3 to TRBJ1-4, with 8 bases fitting TRBD1. Germline trimming cut 0 bases from V and 4 bases from J; bases unmatched to any gene: 7. Germline assignment: CDR1 LGHNA and CDR2 YSLEER. The CDR3 runs 17 residues. The CDR3 here is CASSQDSGGPYNEKLFF. The CDR3 bases are TGCGCCAGCAGCCAAGACTCAGGGGGCCCTTATAATGAAAAACTGTTTTTT.

The V call is TRBV29-1, the J call TRBJ2-5, with D possibly TRBD2 on 5 matching bases. Germline CDR1 SQVTM, CDR2 ANQGSEA. The V end lost 3 bases, the J end lost 2 bases, and 13 bases lay between the germline ends. This CDR3 has 14 residues. The CDR3 DNA follows: TGCAGCGTTGATGACGGACTGGGACAAGAGACCCAGTACTTC. As protein: CSVDDGLGQETQYF.

There are many counts of this clonotype. The genes are TRBV6-2 or TRBV6-3 and TRBJ1-1; D possibly corresponds to TRBD1 (5 bases). The CDR3 has 13 residues. Germline CDR1 is MNHEY and CDR2 is SVGEGT. V dropped 5 bases and J dropped 1 base, with 8 bases sitting between them. The CDR3 DNA reads as TGTGCCAGCAGTCGCAGGGAGAACACTGAAGCTTTCTTT. Encoded protein: CASSRRENTEAFF.

This clonotype was recorded at least ten times. The rearrangement joins TRBV3-1 to TRBJ2-1, with D possibly TRBD2 on 6 matching bases. CDR3 size: 17 residues. Germline lookup yields CDR1 LGHDT and CDR2 YNNKEL (reference sequence). Trimming removed 1 base from V and 3 bases from J, with 16 bases in between. This chain's CDR3 is CASSQGLGGRNYNEQFF. The CDR3 DNA follows: TGTGCCAGCAGCCAAGGTCTGGGGGGTAGAAACTACAATGAGCAGTTCTTC.

The rearrangement uses TRBV20-1 and TRBJ1-1; D not resolved. The germline CDR1 and CDR2 sequences are DFQATT and SNEGSKA (reference sequence). The V gene lost 6 bases and the J gene lost 5 bases, with 19 bases spanning the gap. The CDR3 consists of 14 residues. Here the CDR3 DNA reads TGCAGTGCCCAAGCACCCATCGAAAAGACTGAAGCTTTCTTT. Protein product: CSAQAPIEKTEAFF.

This clonotype came up a few times. This sequence joins TRBV5-1 and TRBJ1-3; 9 nucleotides match TRBD1. The germline V gene has CDR1 SGHRS and CDR2 YFSETQ. With 7 bases clipped from V and 0 bases from J, the junction kept 5 bases outside the gene matches. This CDR3 is 15 amino acids long. The CDR3 coding sequence is TGCGCCAGCGGACAGGGGCAAAACTCTGGAAACACCATATATTTT. Encoded protein: CASGQGQNSGNTIYF.

This clonotype has ten or more counts. The chain links TRBV28 to TRBJ1-6; a possible D gene is TRBD1 (5 bases). V was cut by 8 bases and J by 7 bases, with 12 bases left in between. The CDR3 sequence is 13 residues long. Germline values: CDR1 MDHEN, CDR2 SYDVKM. DNA for the CDR3: TGTGCCAGCTACGACAGAGTAAATTCACCCCTCCACTTT. Residues: CASYDRVNSPLHF.

This clonotype has ten or more counts. The chain couples TRBV28 to TRBJ2-7, with TRBD1 matching over 7 bases. The CDR3 totals 15 residues. The trim removed 3 bases at V and 0 bases at J, leaving 5 bases unmatched. The V gene's germline CDR1 is MDHEN and CDR2 SYDVKM. CDR3 protein: CASSLGTADSYEQYF. The CDR3 DNA reads TGTGCCAGCAGTTTGGGGACAGCAGACTCCTACGAGCAGTACTTC.

This clonotype was observed a few times. V gene TRBV20-1 combines with J gene TRBJ1-1; no clear D gene. Germline lookup yields CDR1 DFQATT and CDR2 SNEGSKA (reference sequence). This CDR3 has 11 residues. V shed 3 bases and J shed 7 bases, with 9 bases lying between them. CDR3 sequence: CSASYGLEAFF. The CDR3 DNA reads TGCAGTGCTAGTTACGGGCTTGAAGCTTTCTTT.